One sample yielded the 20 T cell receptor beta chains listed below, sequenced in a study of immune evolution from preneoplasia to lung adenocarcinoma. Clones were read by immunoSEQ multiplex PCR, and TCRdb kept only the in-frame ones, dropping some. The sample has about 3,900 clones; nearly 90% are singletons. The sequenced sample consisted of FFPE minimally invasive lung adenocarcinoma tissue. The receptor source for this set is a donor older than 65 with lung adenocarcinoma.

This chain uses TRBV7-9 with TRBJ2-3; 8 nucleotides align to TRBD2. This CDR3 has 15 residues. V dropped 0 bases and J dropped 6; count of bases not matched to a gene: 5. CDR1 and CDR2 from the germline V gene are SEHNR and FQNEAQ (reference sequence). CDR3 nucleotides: TGTGCCAGCAGCTTAGCAGCGGGAGACGGGGATACGCAGTATTTT. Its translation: CASSLAAGDGDTQYF.

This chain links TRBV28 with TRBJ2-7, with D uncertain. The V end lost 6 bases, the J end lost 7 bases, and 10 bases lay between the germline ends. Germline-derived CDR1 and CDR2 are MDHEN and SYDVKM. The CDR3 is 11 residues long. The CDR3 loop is CASSLRIEQYF. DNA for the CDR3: TGTGCCAGCAGCCTGCGTATTGAGCAGTACTTC.

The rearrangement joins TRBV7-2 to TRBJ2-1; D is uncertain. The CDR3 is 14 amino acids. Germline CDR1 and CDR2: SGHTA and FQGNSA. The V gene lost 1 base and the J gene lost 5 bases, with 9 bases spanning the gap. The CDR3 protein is CASSLVRRHNEQFF. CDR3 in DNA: TGTGCCAGCAGCTTAGTCCGGAGACACAATGAGCAGTTCTTC.

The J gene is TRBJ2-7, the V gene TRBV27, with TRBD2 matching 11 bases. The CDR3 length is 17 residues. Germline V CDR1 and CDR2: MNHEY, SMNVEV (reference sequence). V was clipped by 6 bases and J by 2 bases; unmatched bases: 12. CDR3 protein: CASSRTPGLAATYEQYF. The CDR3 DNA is TGTGCCAGCAGCCGCACTCCGGGACTAGCGGCAACCTACGAGCAGTACTTC.

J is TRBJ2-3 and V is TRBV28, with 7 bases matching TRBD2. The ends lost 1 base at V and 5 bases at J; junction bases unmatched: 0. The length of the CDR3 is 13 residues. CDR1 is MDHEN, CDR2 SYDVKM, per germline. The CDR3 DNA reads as TGTGCCAGCAGTTTATCGGGGGGAGATACGCAGTATTTT. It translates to CASSLSGGDTQYF. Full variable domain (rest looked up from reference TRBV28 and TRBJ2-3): DVKVTQSSRYLVKRTGEKVFLECVQDMDHENMFWYRQDPGLGLRLIYFSYDVKMKEKGDIPEGYSVSREKKERFSLILESASTNQTSMYLCASSLSGGDTQYFGPGTRLTVL.

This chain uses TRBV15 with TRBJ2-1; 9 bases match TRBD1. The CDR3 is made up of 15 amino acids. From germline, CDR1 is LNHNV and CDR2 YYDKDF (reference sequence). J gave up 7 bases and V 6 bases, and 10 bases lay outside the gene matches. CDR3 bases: TGTGCCACCAGAGACCGCACAGGGGGCTGGAATGAGCAGTTCTTC. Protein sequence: CATRDRTGGWNEQFF.

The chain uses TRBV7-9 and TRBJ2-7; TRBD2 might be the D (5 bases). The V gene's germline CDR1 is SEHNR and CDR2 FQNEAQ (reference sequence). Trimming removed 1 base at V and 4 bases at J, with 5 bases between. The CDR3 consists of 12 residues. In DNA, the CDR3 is TGTGCCAGCAGCTTAGGGAGGTACGAGCAGTACTTC. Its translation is CASSLGRYEQYF. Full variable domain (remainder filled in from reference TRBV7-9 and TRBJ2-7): DTGVSQNPRHKITKRGQNVTFRCDPISEHNRLYWYRQTLGQGPEFLTYFQNEAQLEKSRLLSDRFSAERPKGSFSTLEIQRTEQGDSAMYLCASSLGRYEQYFGPGTRLTVT.

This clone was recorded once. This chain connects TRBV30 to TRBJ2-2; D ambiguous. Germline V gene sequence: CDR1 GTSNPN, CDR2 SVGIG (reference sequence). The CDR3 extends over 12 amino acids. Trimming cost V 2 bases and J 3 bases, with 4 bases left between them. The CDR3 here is CAWSPDTGELFF. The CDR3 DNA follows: TGTGCCTGGAGTCCTGACACCGGGGAGCTGTTTTTT.

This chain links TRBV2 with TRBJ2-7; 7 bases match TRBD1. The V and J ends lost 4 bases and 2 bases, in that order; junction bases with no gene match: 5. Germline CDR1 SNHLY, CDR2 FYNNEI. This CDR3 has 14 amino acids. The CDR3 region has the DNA TGTGCCAGCAGTGGAGCCGGACAGGCCTACGAGCAGTACTTC. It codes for CASSGAGQAYEQYF.

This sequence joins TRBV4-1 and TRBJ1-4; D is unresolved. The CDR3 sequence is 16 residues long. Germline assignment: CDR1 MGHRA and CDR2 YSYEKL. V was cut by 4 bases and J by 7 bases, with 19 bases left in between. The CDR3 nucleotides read TGCGCCAGCAGCCGAGTTCTGACGGCGGTGGGTGAAAAACTGTTTTTT. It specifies CASSRVLTAVGEKLFF.

CDR3 region: CASSKQGGDTEAFF. In nucleotides, the CDR3 is TGTGCCAGCTCCAAACAGGGAGGGGACACTGAAGCTTTCTTT. The chain employs TRBV7-2 and TRBJ1-1; D may be TRBD1 (6 bases). The V gene lost 8 bases and the J gene lost 3 bases, with 16 bases spanning the gap. CDR1 is SGHTA and CDR2 is FQGNSA in the germline V gene. CDR3 size: 14 residues.

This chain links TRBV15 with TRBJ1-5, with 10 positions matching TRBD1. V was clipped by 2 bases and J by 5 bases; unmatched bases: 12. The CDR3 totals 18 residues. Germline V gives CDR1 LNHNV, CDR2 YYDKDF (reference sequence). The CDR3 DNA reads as TGTGCCACCAGCAGATACATGTATGGGACAGGGGTGGATCAGCCCCAGCATTTT. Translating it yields CATSRYMYGTGVDQPQHF.

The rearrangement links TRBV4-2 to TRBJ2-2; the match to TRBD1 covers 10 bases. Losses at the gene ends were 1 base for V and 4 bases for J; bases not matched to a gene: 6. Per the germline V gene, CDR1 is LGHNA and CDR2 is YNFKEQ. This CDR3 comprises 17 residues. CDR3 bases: TGTGCCAGCAGCCAAGGTCAGGGGACAGGGGTCACCGGGGAGCTGTTTTTT. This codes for CASSQGQGTGVTGELFF.

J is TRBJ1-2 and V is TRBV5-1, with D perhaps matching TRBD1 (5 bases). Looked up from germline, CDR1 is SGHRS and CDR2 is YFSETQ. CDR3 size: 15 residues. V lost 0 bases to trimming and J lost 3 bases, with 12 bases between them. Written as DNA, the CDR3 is TGCGCCAGCAGCTTGGACGCCAGGGCTTACTATGGCTACACCTTC. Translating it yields CASSLDARAYYGYTF.

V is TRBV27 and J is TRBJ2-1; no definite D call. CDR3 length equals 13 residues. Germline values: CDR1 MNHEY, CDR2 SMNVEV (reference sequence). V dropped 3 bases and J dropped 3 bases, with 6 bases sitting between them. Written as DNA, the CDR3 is TGTGCCAGCAGTTTGCAGGACTACAATGAGCAGTTCTTC. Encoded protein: CASSLQDYNEQFF.

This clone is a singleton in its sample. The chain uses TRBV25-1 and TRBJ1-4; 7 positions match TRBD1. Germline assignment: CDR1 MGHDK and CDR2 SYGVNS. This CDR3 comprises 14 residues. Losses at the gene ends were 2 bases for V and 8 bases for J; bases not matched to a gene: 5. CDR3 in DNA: TGTGCCAGCAGTGAAACAGGGGCAGGGGAAAAACTGTTTTTT. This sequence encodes CASSETGAGEKLFF.

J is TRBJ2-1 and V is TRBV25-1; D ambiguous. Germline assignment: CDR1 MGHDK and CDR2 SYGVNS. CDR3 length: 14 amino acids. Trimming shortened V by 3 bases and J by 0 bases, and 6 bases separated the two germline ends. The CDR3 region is CASSDWLSYNEQFF. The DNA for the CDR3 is TGTGCCAGCAGTGATTGGCTCTCCTACAATGAGCAGTTCTTC.

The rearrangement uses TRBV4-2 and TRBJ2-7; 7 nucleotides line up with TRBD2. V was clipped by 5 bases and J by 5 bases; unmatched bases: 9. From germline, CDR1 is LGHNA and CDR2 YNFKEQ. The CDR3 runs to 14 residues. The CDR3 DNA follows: TGTGCCAGCAGCTCGACGGTGGCGGGAGACGAGCAGTACTTC. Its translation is CASSSTVAGDEQYF.

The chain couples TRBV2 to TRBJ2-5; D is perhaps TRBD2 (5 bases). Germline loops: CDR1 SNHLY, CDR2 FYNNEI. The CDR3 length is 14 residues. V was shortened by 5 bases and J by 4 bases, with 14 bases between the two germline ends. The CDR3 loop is CASSPLRGRETQYF. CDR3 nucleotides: TGTGCCAGCAGTCCTCTGAGAGGGAGAGAGACCCAGTACTTC.

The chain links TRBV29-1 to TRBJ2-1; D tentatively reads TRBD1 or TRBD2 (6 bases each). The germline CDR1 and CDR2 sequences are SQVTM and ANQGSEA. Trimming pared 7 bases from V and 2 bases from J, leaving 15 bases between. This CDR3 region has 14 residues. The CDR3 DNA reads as TGCAGCGCCATCCCGAGGGGGGCCTACAATGAGCAGTTCTTC. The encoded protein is CSAIPRGAYNEQFF.